The present entry profiles one T cell receptor beta chain with its context. No antigen is known for it. Germline CDR1 MGHRA, CDR2 YSYEKL. The V end lost 3 bases, the J end lost 8 bases, and 16 bases lay between the germline ends. CDR3 length: 15 amino acids. TCRdb recomputed calls from the reads with MiXCR, one row per CDR3 protein. The table shows around 78,000 distinct CDR3 sequences, with roughly 40% occurring only once. This record comes from a study of T cell repertoires in cytomegalovirus infection. For the study at large: Carrying CMV and the relevant HLA type showed in public TCR beta signatures.

This sequence originates from a human donor in good health (CMV status not recorded). Some clones in this sample may be carry-over from other donors' samples. The source was CD8+ T cells from cultured PBMCs, collected from culture after CMV antigen stimulation. The chain has TRBV4-1 and TRBJ1-4; D remains ambiguous. CDR3 in amino acids: CASSHPPASQEKLFF. Written as DNA, the CDR3 is TGCGCCAGCAGCCATCCCCCGGCCAGCCAGGAAAAACTGTTTTTT.